The sequence of this TCR beta chain was determined in a study of control samples from healthy donors and cancer patients (dated by TCRdb to the early 2020s). About this clone itself: Its specific antigen is unknown. Base qualities are not at hand, and no much larger clone is one base apart.

The library was obtained by the immunoSEQ multiplex PCR assay. TCRdb retrieved this table from immuneACCESS and kept in-frame rearrangements only. Not all clones are present; in checked studies, unresolved V genes account for under half, and no reason is known for the remainder. Across this sample there are approximately 71,000 clones, with about 90% seen only once. Of the sample, about 20% falls within the top ten clones. The CDR3 has 13 amino acids, counting the end cysteine and phenylalanine. Only the CDR3 DNA stays, 39 bases, in frame from base 1. The germline V gene gives CDR1 as SGHNT and CDR2 as YENEEA. V lost 5 bases and J lost 8 bases; the stretch between them is 12 bases long.

The sequence was collected from a man in his sixties with lung cancer. The sequenced sample was PBMCs. Recombination connected TRBV11-3 to TRBJ2-2; a confident D gene designation cannot be given. Here is the DNA: TGTGCCAGCAGCCCCAGCCCCCGTGGGGAGCTGTTTTTT. This is translated as CASSPSPRGELFF.